This record looks at one TCR beta chain sequence and its context. Its antigen is not yet known. No clone much larger than this one lies a single base away; base qualities are absent. The sample belongs to a study of blood T cell repertoires in COVID-19 (dated by TCRdb to about 2020). General notes on the study: Samples covering the acute and convalescent phases of COVID-19 were provided by collaborators in the United States, Italy and Spain. The material from the prospective study consisted of cDNA or gDNA derived from T cells, B-cell-depleted T cells, or PBMCs. Deeply sampled blood TCRbeta repertoires from subjects exposed to, actively infected with, or recovered from COVID-19 were included in the dataset. The repertoires were released in a freely available public database intended as a resource for research on the immune response to SARS-CoV-2. The samples were drawn from the first 160 participants of the ongoing ImmuneRACE study and from 1,200 or so subjects provided by 6 global collaborators. A de-identified subject ID, COVID-19 status, age in years and sex were almost always included in the sample metadata. Where available, HLA class I and class II types were obtained from metadata supplied by the sample provider rather than from assay-based typing. Findings and caveats that apply to the study as a whole: The quantity of clinical and demographic metadata differed by source and by participant and was supplied without curation.

TCRbeta CDR3 regions were amplified from genomic DNA by means of the immunoSEQ Assay, a bias-controlled multiplex PCR. For the original study's pipeline: The number of nucleated cells in each sample was estimated by amplification of reference gene primers within the assay. To quantify the absolute abundance of each unique TCRbeta CDR3 rearrangement, sequence reads were collapsed and filtered. For each sample, productive Simpson clonality was calculated as the square root of Simpson's diversity index over productive rearrangements. This immuneACCESS table, as held by TCRdb, lists in-frame sequences with V and J called but not all clones. Of the missing ones, under half trace to an unresolved V gene in checked studies; the others have no known cause. V and J calls and clone size come straight from that table; D and trimming were deduced from the DNA. The sample table shows some 250,000 clones, and approximately 83% are seen once. The top ten clones comprise approximately 2% of the sample.

Spanning cysteine to phenylalanine, the CDR3 consists of 16 amino acids. Of all the DNA, just the CDR3 is kept, 48 bases in frame from base 1. The CDR1 and CDR2 encoded by the germline V gene are LGHNT and FRNRAP. The germline V end is reduced by 9 bases and the J end by 2 bases; junction bases left unmatched: 13. Enrolling through a virtual design, the prospective study's participants ranged in age from about 18 to 89 years and lived across about two dozen United States geographic areas. To assign participants to cohorts, the prospective study relied on clinical history that participants themselves reported in a screening survey and a study questionnaire. Recovered participants in ImmuneRACE Cohort 3 were defined as having two consecutive negative NP/OP PCR tests, clearance from a healthcare professional, or resolution of symptoms. In the prospective study, whole blood, serum and a nasopharyngeal or oropharyngeal swab were collected from each participant by mobile phlebotomists. Over an approximately 2-month period, participants in the prospective study had the option of providing additional blood draws and questionnaires. Before DNA extraction, prospective study blood samples were shipped either frozen or at room temperature.

Recombination joined TRBV12-5 with TRBJ1-1; TRBD1 agrees with 9 junctional bases. The specimen sequenced was PBMCs or T cells enriched from blood (not recorded which). The clonotype was recovered from a woman aged 50 to 60 who had recovered from COVID-19. The CDR3 here reads CASTRDREGLNTEAFF. The nucleotide sequence is TGTGCTAGCACCCGGGACAGGGAAGGGTTAAACACTGAAGCTTTCTTT. The entire variable domain, with the stretches around the CDR3 drawn from the reference TRBV12-5 and TRBJ1-1 proteins, is DARVTQTPRHKVTEMGQEVTMRCQPILGHNTVFWYRQTMMQGLELLAYFRNRAPLDDSGMPKDRFSAEMPDATLATLKIQPSEPRDSAVYFCASTRDREGLNTEAFFGQGTRLTVV.